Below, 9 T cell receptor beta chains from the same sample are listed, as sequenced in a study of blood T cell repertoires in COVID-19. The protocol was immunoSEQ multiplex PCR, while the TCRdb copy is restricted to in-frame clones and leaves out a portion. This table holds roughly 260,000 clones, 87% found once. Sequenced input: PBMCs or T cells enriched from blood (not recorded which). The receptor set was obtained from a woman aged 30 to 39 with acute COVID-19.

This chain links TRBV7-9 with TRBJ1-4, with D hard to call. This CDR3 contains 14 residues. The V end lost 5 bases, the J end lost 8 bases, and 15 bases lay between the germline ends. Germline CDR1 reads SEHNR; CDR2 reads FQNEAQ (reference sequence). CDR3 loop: CASSTSSGREKLFF. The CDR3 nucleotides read TGTGCCAGCAGCACCTCCTCCGGGAGGGAAAAACTGTTTTTT.

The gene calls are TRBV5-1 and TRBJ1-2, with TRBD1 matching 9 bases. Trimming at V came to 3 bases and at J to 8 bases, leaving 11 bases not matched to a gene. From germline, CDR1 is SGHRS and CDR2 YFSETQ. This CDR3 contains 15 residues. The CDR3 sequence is CASSSRTGEATGYTF. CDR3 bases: TGCGCCAGCAGCTCGAGGACAGGGGAGGCAACCGGCTACACCTTC. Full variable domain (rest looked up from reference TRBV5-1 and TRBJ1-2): KAGVTQTPRYLIKTRGQQVTLSCSPISGHRSVSWYQQTPGQGLQFLFEYFSETQRNKGNFPGRFSGRQFSNSRSEMNVSTLELGDSALYLCASSSRTGEATGYTFGSGTRLTVV.

CDR3 protein: CASRRDRATNYGYTF. The CDR3 nucleotides are TGTGCCAGCAGACGTGACAGGGCCACTAACTATGGCTACACCTTC. This sequence joins TRBV28 and TRBJ1-2, with 7 bases identical to TRBD1. There are 15 residues in the CDR3. Trimming removed 6 bases from V and 0 bases from J; junction bases left unmatched: 7. Looked up from germline, CDR1 is MDHEN and CDR2 is SYDVKM.

Here the CDR3 DNA reads TGTGCCAGCAGTTTCGGACAGAGCTCAACTAATGAAAAACTGTTTTTT. Translation: CASSFGQSSTNEKLFF. The J gene is TRBJ1-4, the V gene TRBV2; possibly TRBD1 for D (6 bases). Germline V gene sequence: CDR1 SNHLY, CDR2 FYNNEI. V lost 5 bases and J lost 0, with 13 bases in between. This CDR3 region has 16 residues.

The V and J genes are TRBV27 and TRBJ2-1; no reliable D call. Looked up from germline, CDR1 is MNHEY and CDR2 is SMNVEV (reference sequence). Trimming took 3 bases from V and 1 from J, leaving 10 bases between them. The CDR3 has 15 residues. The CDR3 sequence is CASSFRGSSYNEQFF. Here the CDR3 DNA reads TGTGCCAGCAGTTTTCGAGGATCGTCCTACAATGAGCAGTTCTTC.

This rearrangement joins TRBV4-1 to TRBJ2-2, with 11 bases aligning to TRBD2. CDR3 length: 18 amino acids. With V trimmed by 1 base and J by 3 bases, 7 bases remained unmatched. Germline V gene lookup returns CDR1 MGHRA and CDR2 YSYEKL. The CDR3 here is CASSQVPSGGYDTGELFF. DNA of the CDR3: TGCGCCAGCAGCCAAGTTCCTAGCGGGGGGTACGACACCGGGGAGCTGTTTTTT.

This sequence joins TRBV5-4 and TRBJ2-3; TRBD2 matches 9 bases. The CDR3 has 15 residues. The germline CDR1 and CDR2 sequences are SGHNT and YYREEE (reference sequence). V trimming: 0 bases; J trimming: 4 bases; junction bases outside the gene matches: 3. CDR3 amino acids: CASSLAGLAADTQYF. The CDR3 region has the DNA TGTGCCAGCAGCTTGGCGGGACTAGCTGCAGATACGCAGTATTTT.

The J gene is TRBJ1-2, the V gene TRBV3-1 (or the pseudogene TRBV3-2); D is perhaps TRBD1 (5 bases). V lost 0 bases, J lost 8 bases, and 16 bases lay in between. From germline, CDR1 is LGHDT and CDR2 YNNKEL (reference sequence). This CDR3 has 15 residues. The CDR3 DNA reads TGTGCCAGCAGCCAAGATGGGGGGTGGTTGGGCGGCTACACCTTC. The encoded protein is CASSQDGGWLGGYTF.

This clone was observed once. The CDR3 is CASSPRLERERRGGELFF. In DNA form, the CDR3 reads TGTGCCAGCAGCCCCCGACTAGAACGGGAGCGAAGGGGCGGGGAGCTGTTTTTT. The rearrangement uses TRBV7-3 and TRBJ2-2; TRBD2 is a possible D gene (6 bases). Germline V gene lookup returns CDR1 SGHTA and CDR2 FQGTGA. The CDR3 contains 18 residues. Trimming took 5 bases from V and 7 from J, leaving 26 bases between them. Complete variable domain (other parts from reference TRBV7-3 and TRBJ2-2): GAGVSQTPSNKVTEKGKYVELRCDPISGHTALYWYRQSLGQGPEFLIYFQGTGAADDSGLPNDRFFAVRPEGSVSTLKIQRTERGDSAVYLCASSPRLERERRGGELFFGEGSRLTVL.